This TCR beta chain was recovered during a study of identical twins. The ends lost 2 bases at V and 4 bases at J; junction bases unmatched: 7. The germline CDR1 and CDR2 sequences are SGHTA and FQGNSA. The CDR3 extends over 16 amino acids. TCRdb recomputed calls from the 5' RACE reads with MiXCR, one row per CDR3 protein. The sample carries around 530,000 distinct CDR3 sequences, about 15% recorded once. The sample was also linked to a second study, of yellow fever vaccine responses in identical twins. That paper notes: Reports say the vaccine T cell response in twins looked partly convergent and partly personalized.

The sample comprised CD4+ T cells sorted from blood. This chain connects TRBV7-2 to TRBJ2-1; 8 positions match TRBD2. The origin of this receptor is a woman under 30 in good health. The CDR3, as DNA: TGTGCCAGCAGCTTACTCGGGGGGGCGGTGTACAATGAGCAGTTCTTC. Its protein is CASSLLGGAVYNEQFF.